These 3 T cell receptor beta chains came from one sample sequenced in a study of blood T cell repertoires in COVID-19. Produced via immunoSEQ multiplex PCR; TCRdb's table is partial and in-frame only. This sample yields 55,000 to 70,000 clones, of which roughly 86% are seen a single time; over 4% belongs to the top ten. Sequencing used peripheral blood. The origin of the receptors is a man in his forties or fifties with acute or convalescent COVID-19.

V gene TRBV19 combines with J gene TRBJ2-1; TRBD2 matches at 8 bases. CDR1 and CDR2 (germline): LNHDA, SQIVND (reference sequence). The CDR3 extends over 15 amino acids. V trimming: 3 bases; J trimming: 2 bases; junction bases outside the gene matches: 3. CDR3 residues: CASSMYGRAYNEQFF. As DNA, the CDR3 is TGTGCCAGTAGTATGTACGGGAGGGCCTACAATGAGCAGTTCTTC.

The V and J genes are TRBV4-2 and TRBJ1-2; maybe TRBD1 (5 bases). The CDR3 totals 16 residues. The V end was cut by 1 base, the J end by 4 bases, with 16 bases between. The germline V gene has CDR1 LGHNA and CDR2 YNFKEQ. The CDR3 region has the DNA TGTGCCAGCAGCCAAGCCACAGGTTCAAGGGGCTATGGCTACACCTTC. It yields the protein CASSQATGSRGYGYTF.

The chain is built from TRBV11-2 and TRBJ1-6; 8 bases are shared with TRBD1. V shed 1 base and J 0 bases; nucleotides not matched to a gene: 8. The CDR3 extends over 19 amino acids. The germline CDR1 and CDR2 sequences are SGHAT and FQNNGV. The CDR3 here is CASSLGRTGSSSYNSPLHF. CDR3 nucleotides: TGTGCCAGCAGCTTAGGACGGACAGGGTCAAGCTCCTATAATTCACCCCTCCACTTT.